This T cell receptor beta chain was captured by sequencing in a study of shared clonotypes between healthy human individuals. General study results and limits: Sequencing of the sorted subsets was shown by rarefaction to be incomplete despite large depth. Among non-shared clonotypes, generation probabilities were lower than among those shared by all four donors.

As regards this clone: Its antigen remains unknown.

Generated by immunoSEQ multiplex PCR, the TCRdb table keeps only in-frame clones and is missing some. This sample has approximately 2,000,000 clones, with about 90% found just once. The sample consisted of naive CD4+ T cells from PBMCs. Subset of the sample: CD45RA+ positively selected. The clonotype comes from a man between 18 and 29 years old in good health. Some clones in this sample may be carry-over from other donors' samples.

The CDR3 loop reads CASTTGGFEAFF. In nucleotides, the CDR3 is TGTGCCAGTACTACAGGGGGCTTTGAAGCTTTCTTT. The J gene is TRBJ1-1, the V gene TRBV5-5; 9 bases align to TRBD1. Per the germline V gene, CDR1 is SGHKS and CDR2 is YYEKEE (reference sequence). CDR3 length: 12 residues. Trimming took 8 bases from V and 7 from J; bases not matched to a gene: 6.